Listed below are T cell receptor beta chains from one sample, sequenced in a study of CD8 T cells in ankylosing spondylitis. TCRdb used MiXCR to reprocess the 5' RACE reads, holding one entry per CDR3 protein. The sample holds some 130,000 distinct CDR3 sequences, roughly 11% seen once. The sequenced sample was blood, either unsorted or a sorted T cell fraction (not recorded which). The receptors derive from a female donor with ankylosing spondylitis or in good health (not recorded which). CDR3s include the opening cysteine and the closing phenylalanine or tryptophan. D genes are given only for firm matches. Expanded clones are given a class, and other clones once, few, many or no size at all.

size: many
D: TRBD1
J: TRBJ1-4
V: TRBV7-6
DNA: TGTGCCAGCAGATCTGGACAGGGCACTTATCATGAAAAACTGTTTTTT
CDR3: CASRSGQGTYHEKLFF

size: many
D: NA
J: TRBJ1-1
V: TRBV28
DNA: TGTGCCAGCAGTTATGGGCTCCCGAACACTGAAGCTTTCTTT
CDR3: CASSYGLPNTEAFF

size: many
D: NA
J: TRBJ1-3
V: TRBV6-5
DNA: TGTGCCAGCAGTTACTCCAAGGTCTCTGGAAACACCATATATTTT
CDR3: CASSYSKVSGNTIYF

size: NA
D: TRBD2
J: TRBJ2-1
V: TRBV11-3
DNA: TGTGCCAGCAGCCCATCAGCGGGAGAGGTCCACAATGAGCAGTTCTTC
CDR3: CASSPSAGEVHNEQFF

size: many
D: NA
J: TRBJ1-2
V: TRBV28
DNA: TGTGCCAGCAGTTCCCCGGGACCCGGGGCCTATGGCTACACCTTC
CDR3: CASSSPGPGAYGYTF

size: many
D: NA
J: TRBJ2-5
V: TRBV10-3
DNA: TGTGCCATCAGTGAGTCGGAGACCCAGTACTTC
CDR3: CAISESETQYF

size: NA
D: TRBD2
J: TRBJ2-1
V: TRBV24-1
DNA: TGTGCCACCAGTGATTTGCAGGGGCGCGTGACTAGCGGGAGGGAGGGCTCCTACAATGAGCAGTTCTTC
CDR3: CATSDLQGRVTSGREGSYNEQFF

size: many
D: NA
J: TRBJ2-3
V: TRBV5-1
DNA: TGCGCCAGCAGCTTGGTAGGGGGAACGAGTTCAGATACGCAGTATTTT
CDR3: CASSLVGGTSSDTQYF

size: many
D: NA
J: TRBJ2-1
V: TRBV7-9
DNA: TGTGCCAGCAGCTTTGGGCAGTACAATGAGCAGTTCTTC
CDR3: CASSFGQYNEQFF

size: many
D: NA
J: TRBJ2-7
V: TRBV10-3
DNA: TGTGCCATCAGCGATGACAACTACGAGCAGTACTTC
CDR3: CAISDDNYEQYF

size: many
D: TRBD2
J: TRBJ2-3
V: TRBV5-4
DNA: TGTGCCATCTATTCGGGACTAGCGGGGGATACGCAGTATTTT
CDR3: CAIYSGLAGDTQYF

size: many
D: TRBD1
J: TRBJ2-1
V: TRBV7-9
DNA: TGTGCCAGCAGCTTGGGGACAGCCGATTACAATGAGCAGTTCTTC
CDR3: CASSLGTADYNEQFF

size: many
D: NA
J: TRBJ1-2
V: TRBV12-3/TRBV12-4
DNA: TGTGCCAGCAAACCCCCCGGCAGCCTTTATGGCTACACCTTC
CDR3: CASKPPGSLYGYTF

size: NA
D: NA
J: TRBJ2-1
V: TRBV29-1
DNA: TGCAGCGTTGACCCCCGAGCGGTTGGCGATGAGCAGTTCTTC
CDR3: CSVDPRAVGDEQFF

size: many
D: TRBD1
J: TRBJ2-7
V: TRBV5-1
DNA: TGCGCCAGCAGCTTAAGACAGGGATCCTACGAGCAGTACTTC
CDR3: CASSLRQGSYEQYF

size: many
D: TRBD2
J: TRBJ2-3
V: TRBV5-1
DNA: TGCGCCAGCAGCATGACTAGCGGCACAGATACGCAGTATTTT
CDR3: CASSMTSGTDTQYF

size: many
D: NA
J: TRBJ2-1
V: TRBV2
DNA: TGTGCCAGCAGTGAAGGGAGCGGTTCATACAATGAGCAGTTCTTC
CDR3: CASSEGSGSYNEQFF

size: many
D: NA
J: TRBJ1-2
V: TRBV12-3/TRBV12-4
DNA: TGTGCCAGCAGTCTTGGGGAGCAACCTTACACCTTC
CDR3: CASSLGEQPYTF

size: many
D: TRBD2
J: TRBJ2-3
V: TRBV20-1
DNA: TGCAGTGCGACTAGCGGGCTTAGCACAGATACGCAGTATTTT
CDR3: CSATSGLSTDTQYF

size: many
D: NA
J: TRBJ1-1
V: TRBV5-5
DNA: TGTGCCAGCAGCTTAGACCCCGTGCCGGTAGAAGCTTTCTTT
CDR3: CASSLDPVPVEAFF

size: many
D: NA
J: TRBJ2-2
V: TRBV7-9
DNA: TGTGCCAGCAGCCGGACTGAACTGACCGGGGAGCTGTTTTTT
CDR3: CASSRTELTGELFF

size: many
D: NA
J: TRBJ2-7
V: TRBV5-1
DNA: TGCGCCAGCAGTCTTGGGGGAGCTTCTCCGTATTACGAGCAGTACTTC
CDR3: CASSLGGASPYYEQYF

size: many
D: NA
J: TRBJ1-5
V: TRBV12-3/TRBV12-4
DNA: TGTGCCAGCAGTTTCGACAGGAGGATTAGCAATCAGCCCCAGCATTTT
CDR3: CASSFDRRISNQPQHF

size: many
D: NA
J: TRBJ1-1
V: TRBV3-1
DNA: TGTGCCAGCAGCCAAGTAAGGCAGGGGACTGAAGCTTTCTTT
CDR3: CASSQVRQGTEAFF

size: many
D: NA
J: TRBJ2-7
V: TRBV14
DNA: TGTGCCAGCAGCCAAGATAGATGGGGGGCGAGCGAGCAGTACTTC
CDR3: CASSQDRWGASEQYF

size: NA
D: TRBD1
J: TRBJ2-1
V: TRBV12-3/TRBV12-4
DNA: TGTGCCAGCAGCCTAATCGACAGGGGGGAGCAGTTCTTC
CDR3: CASSLIDRGEQFF

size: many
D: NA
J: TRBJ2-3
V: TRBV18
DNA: TGTGCCAGCTCAACGTCTAGCACAGATACGCAGTATTTT
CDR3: CASSTSSTDTQYF

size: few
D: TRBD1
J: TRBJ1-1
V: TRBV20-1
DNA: TGCAGTGCTAGAGATTACAGGGGGGCTTTCTTT
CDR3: CSARDYRGAFF

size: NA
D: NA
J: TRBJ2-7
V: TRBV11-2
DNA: TGTGCCAGCAGCTTTGGAGACGGAACCTACGAGCAGTACTTC
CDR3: CASSFGDGTYEQYF

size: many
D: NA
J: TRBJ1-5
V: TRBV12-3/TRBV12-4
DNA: TGTGCCAGCAGTTCCGACGGTTATAGCAATCAGCCCCAGCATTTT
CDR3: CASSSDGYSNQPQHF

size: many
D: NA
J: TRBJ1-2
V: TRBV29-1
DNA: TGCAGCGTCAGGACGGATAACTATGGCTACACCTTC
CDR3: CSVRTDNYGYTF

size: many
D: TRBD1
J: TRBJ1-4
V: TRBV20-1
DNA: TGCAGTTCGGGACAGCGAGCAACTAATGAAAAACTGTTTTTT
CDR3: CSSGQRATNEKLFF

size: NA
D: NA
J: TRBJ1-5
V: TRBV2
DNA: TGTGCCAGCAGCAAACAGGGAGATGACAATCAGCCCCAGCATTTT
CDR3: CASSKQGDDNQPQHF

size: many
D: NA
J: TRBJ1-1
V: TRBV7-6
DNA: TGTGCCAGCAGCCTAGACGGGTTGAACACTGAAGCTTTCTTT
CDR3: CASSLDGLNTEAFF

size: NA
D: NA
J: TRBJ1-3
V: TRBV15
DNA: TGTGCCACCAGCAGGGAAAACAGGGAACGCTCTGGAAACACCATATATTTT
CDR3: CATSRENRERSGNTIYF

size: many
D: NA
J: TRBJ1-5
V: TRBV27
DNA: TGTGCCACCTCGGCGGTGGCAGAGCCCTATCAGCCCCAGCATTTT
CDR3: CATSAVAEPYQPQHF

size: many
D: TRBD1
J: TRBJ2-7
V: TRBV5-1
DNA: TGCGCCAGCAGCTTGATCAGGGGGCTAATCAACGAGCAGTACTTC
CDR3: CASSLIRGLINEQYF